The 29 T cell receptor beta chains listed next were all sequenced from one sample in a study of T cell responses to AZD1222 COVID-19 vaccine. Assay used: immunoSEQ multiplex PCR; TCRdb lists only in-frame clones, some missing. The sample records approximately 150,000 clones, approximately 90% being singletons. The source material was peripheral blood, sampled on day 0 of AZD1222 vaccination. These receptors originate from an adult in good health.

The chain carries TRBV12-5 and TRBJ1-2; tentatively, D is TRBD1 (5 bases). Germline assignment: CDR1 LGHNT and CDR2 FRNRAP. Trimming took off 1 base at V and 5 bases at J, with 8 bases between the two ends. This CDR3 is built from 13 residues. The CDR3 DNA sequence: TGTGCTAGTGGTTTGGACGACAGATATGGCTACACCTTC. Residues: CASGLDDRYGYTF.

The chain is built from TRBV2 and TRBJ2-3, with D perhaps TRBD1 (6 bases). The CDR3 is 16 residues long. V lost 2 bases, J lost 1 base, and 13 bases lay in between. CDR1 SNHLY and CDR2 FYNNEI come from the germline V gene. Here the CDR3 DNA reads TGTGCCAGCAGTGAAACCCCCTGGACAGGCACAGATACGCAGTATTTT. It yields the protein CASSETPWTGTDTQYF.

The V gene is TRBV5-1, the J gene TRBJ2-2; D not certain. The length of the CDR3 is 15 residues. The germline CDR1 and CDR2 sequences are SGHRS and YFSETQ. V lost 1 base to trimming and J lost 0 bases, with 7 bases between them. The CDR3 DNA reads as TGCGCCAGCAGCTTGTTAGGTTCGAACACCGGGGAGCTGTTTTTT. Translated: CASSLLGSNTGELFF. The variable domain in full, completed from reference TRBV5-1 and TRBJ2-2, reads KAGVTQTPRYLIKTRGQQVTLSCSPISGHRSVSWYQQTPGQGLQFLFEYFSETQRNKGNFPGRFSGRQFSNSRSEMNVSTLELGDSALYLCASSLLGSNTGELFFGEGSRLTVL.

The chain uses TRBV10-3 and TRBJ1-3; 9 nucleotides match TRBD1. The CDR3 sequence is 15 residues long. After removal of 3 bases from V and 4 bases from J, the junction contained 4 bases not matched to a gene. Germline V CDR1 and CDR2: ENHRY, SYGVKD. The CDR3 spells CAISEGQGPGNTIYF. For the CDR3, the DNA is TGTGCCATCAGTGAAGGACAGGGGCCGGGAAACACCATATATTTT.

The chain has TRBV5-1 and TRBJ2-6, with 8 positions matching TRBD1. Trimming at V came to 4 bases and at J to 0 bases, leaving 6 bases not matched to a gene. The CDR3 runs to 17 residues. The V gene's germline CDR1 is SGHRS and CDR2 YFSETQ. CDR3 DNA: TGCGCCAGCAGCACTCGGACAGGGAGCTCTGGGGCCAACGTCCTGACTTTC. Translated: CASSTRTGSSGANVLTF.

This clone was detected a few times. The V gene is TRBV7-3, the J gene TRBJ2-7; the D gene is possibly TRBD1 (5 bases). The CDR3 runs 13 residues. Per the germline V gene, CDR1 is SGHTA and CDR2 is FQGTGA. V lost 2 bases and J lost 3, with 8 bases in between. This chain's CDR3 is CASSLDRGYEQYF. CDR3 sequence (DNA): TGTGCCAGCAGCTTAGATAGGGGCTACGAGCAGTACTTC.

V and J are TRBV5-4 and TRBJ1-1, with D tentatively TRBD1 (5 bases). The CDR3 contains 14 residues. V dropped 3 bases and J dropped 8 bases, with 17 bases sitting between them. The germline V gene encodes CDR1 SGHNT and CDR2 YYREEE (reference sequence). The CDR3 is CASSSGTPDREAFF. The CDR3 bases are TGTGCCAGCAGCTCCGGGACCCCCGATAGAGAAGCTTTCTTT.

This rearrangement joins TRBV9 to TRBJ1-5, with a possible D match to TRBD1 (5 bases). Per the germline V gene, CDR1 is SGDLS and CDR2 is YYNGEE. The CDR3 is 14 amino acids. Trimming removed 3 bases at V and 0 bases at J, with 7 bases between. The CDR3 sequence: CASSAQGSNQPQHF. DNA for the CDR3: TGTGCCAGCAGCGCCCAGGGTAGCAATCAGCCCCAGCATTTT.

Here the CDR3 reads CASSLFGGETQYF. The CDR3 nucleotides read TGTGCCAGCAGTTTGTTCGGAGGTGAGACCCAGTACTTC. This chain uses TRBV27 with TRBJ2-5; tentative D call: TRBD2 (5 bases). CDR1 and CDR2 from the germline V gene are MNHEY and SMNVEV (reference sequence). Trimming stripped 3 bases from V and 5 bases from J, with 10 bases between. This CDR3 is 13 amino acids long.

The V gene is TRBV30, the J gene TRBJ1-2; 7 bases align to TRBD1. Germline V gives CDR1 GTSNPN, CDR2 SVGIG (reference sequence). V dropped 2 bases and J dropped 4; count of bases not matched to a gene: 10. This CDR3 comprises 15 residues. The CDR3 spells CAWSPVGRDSYGYTF. CDR3 bases: TGTGCCTGGAGTCCCGTGGGCCGGGACAGCTATGGCTACACCTTC.

The rearrangement joins TRBV21-1 to TRBJ1-1; the table calls TRBD1, which could not be checked here. TRBV21-1 is shown as a pseudogene. The CDR3 has 16 residues. The CDR3: CASSTDGHRSNTEAFF. The CDR3 DNA reads as TGTGCCAGCAGCACCGATGGGCACAGGAGTAACACTGAAGCTTTCTTT.

Notes on this clone: The conserved phenylalanine or tryptophan is not found at the CDR3 terminus, so this likely reflects a read error. The DNA is left out, because the CDR3 cannot be placed on it with certainty; the CDR3 is given as TCRdb lists it. V is TRBV7-9 and J is TRBJ2-3; the table assigns TRBD1, which was not confirmed against the DNA. From germline, CDR1 is SEHNR and CDR2 FQNEAQ (reference sequence). The CDR3 adds up to 13 amino acids, both ends counted. This CDR3 is CASSLTPGQGDVY.

The rearrangement joins TRBV2 to TRBJ1-6; a weak D match, TRBD1 (5 bases). Deletions cut 1 base from V and 4 bases from J, with 8 bases between. The CDR3 is made up of 15 amino acids. Germline assignment: CDR1 SNHLY and CDR2 FYNNEI. As DNA, the CDR3 is TGTGCCAGCAGTGAAGGGCCAGGGTATAATTCACCCCTCCACTTT. Translation gives CASSEGPGYNSPLHF. Combining the CDR3 with reference TRBV2 and TRBJ1-6 gives the whole variable domain EPEVTQTPSHQVTQMGQEVILRCVPISNHLYFYWYRQILGQKVEFLVSFYNNEISEKSEIFDDQFSVERPDGSNFTLKIRSTKLEDSAMYFCASSEGPGYNSPLHFGNGTRLTVT.

V and J are TRBV6-2 or TRBV6-3 and TRBJ2-5, with 7 bases matching TRBD2. Germline V gene sequence: CDR1 MNHEY, CDR2 SVGEGT. V gave up 2 bases and J gave up 3 bases; unmatched junction bases: 0. This CDR3 comprises 13 residues. In DNA, the CDR3 is TGTGCCAGCAGTTACGGGGGGGAAGAGACCCAGTACTTC. It is translated as CASSYGGEETQYF.

J is TRBJ2-2 and V is TRBV6-5; unclear D gene. The CDR3 spans 13 residues. Germline CDR1 is MNHEY and CDR2 is SVGAGI. The ends were cut back, 6 bases at V and 4 bases at J, with 9 bases in the middle. CDR3 sequence reads: CASSPLGTGELFF. For the CDR3, the DNA is TGTGCCAGCAGCCCACTCGGCACCGGGGAGCTGTTTTTT.

The J gene is TRBJ1-2, the V gene TRBV27; 7 bases are shared with TRBD1. The CDR3 consists of 15 residues. V was pared by 6 bases and J by 0 bases, with 7 bases of the junction left unmatched. Germline CDR1 MNHEY, CDR2 SMNVEV (reference sequence). CDR3 protein: CASSRGTAPNYGYTF. The CDR3 DNA is TGTGCCAGCAGCCGAGGGACAGCCCCTAACTATGGCTACACCTTC.

The chain recombines TRBV5-1 with TRBJ1-4, with D unclear. V was shortened by 2 bases and J by 5 bases, with 13 bases between the two germline ends. The CDR3 contains 15 residues. Germline V gives CDR1 SGHRS, CDR2 YFSETQ. For the CDR3, the DNA is TGCGCCAGCAGCTTTGCCGATGGGCCAAATGAAAAACTGTTTTTT. Translation: CASSFADGPNEKLFF.

This clone showed up just once. The V call is TRBV11-3, the J call TRBJ1-2; D uncertain. The CDR3 length is 14 residues. V gave up 5 bases and J gave up 6 bases, with 16 bases separating them. Germline V gene lookup returns CDR1 SGHNT and CDR2 YENEEA. The CDR3 here is CASSQGRGANGYTF. For the CDR3, the DNA is TGTGCCAGCAGCCAAGGGCGGGGAGCCAATGGCTACACCTTC. Complete variable domain (other parts from reference TRBV11-3 and TRBJ1-2): EAGVVQSPRYKIIEKKQPVAFWCNPISGHNTLYWYLQNLGQGPELLIRYENEEAVDDSQLPKDRFSAERLKGVDSTLKIQPAELGDSAVYLCASSQGRGANGYTFGSGTRLTVV.

The rearrangement uses TRBV11-3 and TRBJ1-1; D is unresolved. Germline CDR1 and CDR2: SGHNT and YENEEA. Deletions cut 0 bases from V and 7 bases from J, with 9 bases between. The CDR3 contains 13 residues. CDR3 residues: CASSLDLESEAFF. The CDR3 nucleotides read TGTGCCAGCAGCTTAGATTTGGAGAGTGAAGCTTTCTTT.

V usage is TRBV12-3 or TRBV12-4 and J usage is TRBJ2-5; D gene uncertain. Trimming took 6 bases from V and 0 from J, leaving 5 bases between them. This CDR3 region has 12 residues. This chain's CDR3 is CASSSDQETQYF. The CDR3, as DNA: TGTGCCAGCAGCTCGGACCAAGAGACCCAGTACTTC.

This clone appeared a single time. The chain couples TRBV11-2 to TRBJ1-2, with D perhaps TRBD1 (6 bases). Trimming took off 5 bases at V and 8 bases at J, with 18 bases between the two ends. Germline V gene sequence: CDR1 SGHAT, CDR2 FQNNGV. This CDR3 has 14 residues. The CDR3 protein is CASSPEAGGRGYTF. The CDR3 DNA reads as TGTGCCAGCAGCCCCGAGGCTGGGGGCCGGGGCTACACCTTC.

This sequence joins TRBV19 and TRBJ2-7; D ambiguous. CDR3 length: 14 residues. Germline CDR1 is LNHDA and CDR2 is SQIVND (reference sequence). Trimming removed 3 bases from V and 5 bases from J, with 14 bases in between. CDR3: CASSIGTRTHEQYF. CDR3 DNA sequence: TGTGCCAGTAGTATCGGTACCAGGACCCACGAGCAGTACTTC.

The chain links TRBV7-2 to TRBJ1-1; D is unresolved. V was cut by 1 base and J by 1 base, with 13 bases left in between. The CDR3 is made up of 16 amino acids. Germline V gives CDR1 SGHTA, CDR2 FQGNSA. This chain's CDR3 is CASSLVHARENTEAFF. The CDR3, as DNA: TGTGCCAGCAGCTTAGTTCACGCCCGAGAGAACACTGAAGCTTTCTTT.

The V call is TRBV5-6, the J call TRBJ2-3; TRBD2 might be the D (6 bases). CDR3 size: 16 residues. Germline CDR1 and CDR2: SGHDT and YYEEEE. V dropped 3 bases and J dropped 0 bases, with 14 bases sitting between them. The CDR3 is CASSSTPGASTDTQYF. CDR3 in DNA: TGTGCCAGCAGCTCTACTCCGGGAGCTAGCACAGATACGCAGTATTTT.

This chain links TRBV6-5 with TRBJ2-7, with a weak D call TRBD1 (5 bases). The V gene lost 6 bases and the J gene lost 2 bases, with 5 bases spanning the gap. Per germline, CDR1 MNHEY and CDR2 SVGAGI. The CDR3 extends over 11 amino acids. CDR3 bases: TGTGCCAGCAGAGGGGCCTACGAGCAGTACTTC. Protein: CASRGAYEQYF.

This clone appeared a few times. This chain joins TRBV12-3 or TRBV12-4 and TRBJ2-4; 7 bases map to TRBD2. The CDR3 has 13 amino acids. The V and J ends lost 5 bases and 15 bases, in that order; junction bases with no gene match: 13. CDR3 amino acids: CASSPGVARGRYF. The CDR3 nucleotides read TGTGCCAGCAGTCCCGGCGTGGCGCGGGGGAGGTACTTC.

The chain has TRBV6-5 and TRBJ1-2; D is uncertain. Germline V CDR1 and CDR2: MNHEY, SVGAGI. The ends were cut back, 7 bases at V and 2 bases at J, with 11 bases in the middle. This CDR3 is built from 13 residues. The CDR3 DNA follows: TGTGCCAGCACCCAGACGGGAAACTATGGCTACACCTTC. This gives the protein CASTQTGNYGYTF.

The chain uses TRBV6-9 and TRBJ2-5; 7 nucleotides line up with TRBD2. Germline assignment: CDR1 MNHGY and CDR2 SVAAGI. The trim removed 2 bases at V and 4 bases at J, leaving 7 bases unmatched. This CDR3 has 15 amino acids. The CDR3 spells CASSYGEGPGETQYF. CDR3 nucleotide sequence: TGTGCCAGCAGTTATGGGGAGGGGCCGGGAGAGACCCAGTACTTC.

The chain recombines TRBV7-9 with TRBJ1-2, with 7 positions matching TRBD1. The CDR3 is 13 amino acids. The V gene's germline CDR1 is SEHNR and CDR2 FQNEAQ (reference sequence). J lost 4 bases, V lost 6 bases, and 5 bases had no gene match. DNA for the CDR3: TGTGCCAGCAGGCAACAGGGGTTCTATGGCTACACCTTC. Translation: CASRQQGFYGYTF. Full variable domain (rest looked up from reference TRBV7-9 and TRBJ1-2): DTGVSQNPRHKITKRGQNVTFRCDPISEHNRLYWYRQTLGQGPEFLTYFQNEAQLEKSRLLSDRFSAERPKGSFSTLEIQRTEQGDSAMYLCASRQQGFYGYTFGSGTRLTVV.